These 27 T cell receptor beta chains share one sample of origin, sequenced in a study of graft-versus-host responses after intestinal transplantation. Measured with immunoSEQ multiplex PCR; TCRdb has only the in-frame clones, and not every one. Of some 50,000 clones listed, around 84% were seen once; the top ten hold less than 0.5%. Antigen specificity for these receptors is unknown. Specimen: unstimulated CD4+ T cells sorted from spleen or lymph node cells, collected before transplant. The receptors shown here come from a human donor who was the organ donor for an intestinal transplant.

The chain uses TRBV30 and TRBJ1-2, with unresolved D. V was pared by 1 base and J by 8 bases, with 8 bases between. Germline CDR1 reads GTSNPN; CDR2 reads SVGIG (reference sequence). The CDR3 length is 11 residues. The CDR3 here is CAWSEGLGYTF. CDR3 in DNA: TGTGCCTGGAGTGAAGGGCTCGGCTACACCTTC.

J is TRBJ2-3 and V is TRBV7-2; 8 nucleotides agree with TRBD2. The CDR3 length is 15 residues. The germline V gene has CDR1 SGHTA and CDR2 FQGNSA. Trimming at V came to 5 bases and at J to 3 bases, leaving 7 bases not matched to a gene. DNA for the CDR3: TGTGCCAGCAGCCCCTATCTAGCGGGTACAGATACGCAGTATTTT. Translation: CASSPYLAGTDTQYF.

The chain recombines TRBV7-8 with TRBJ2-3; D is unclear. The germline gives CDR1 SGHVS, CDR2 FQNEAQ. The CDR3 is made up of 13 amino acids. The V and J ends lost 1 base and 4 bases respectively, with 6 bases between them. CDR3 in DNA: TGTGCCAGCAGCTTAGGTTTCTCAGATACGCAGTATTTT. It yields the protein CASSLGFSDTQYF. Full variable domain (missing parts from reference TRBV7-8 and TRBJ2-3): GAGVSQSPRYKVAKRGQDVALRCDPISGHVSLFWYQQALGQGPEFLTYFQNEAQLDKSGLPSDRFFAERPEGSVSTLKIQRTQQEDSAVYLCASSLGFSDTQYFGPGTRLTVL.

The V gene is TRBV7-6, the J gene TRBJ2-1, with 8 positions matching TRBD2. J was trimmed by 6 bases and V by 5 bases; bases with no gene match: 6. CDR1 and CDR2 from the germline V gene are SGHVS and FNYEAQ. This CDR3 comprises 14 residues. CDR3 in DNA: TGTGCCAGCAGCAGCGGGAGTAGTTTCAATGAGCAGTTCTTC. Translated: CASSSGSSFNEQFF.

J is TRBJ2-7 and V is TRBV19, with a tentative D call TRBD1 (6 bases). Germline CDR1 reads LNHDA; CDR2 reads SQIVND (reference sequence). V was clipped by 0 bases and J by 1 base, with 10 bases between them. The CDR3 is 15 residues long. The CDR3 loop is CASSIDSGQSYEQYF. CDR3 nucleotide sequence: TGTGCCAGTAGTATAGATTCCGGACAGTCCTACGAGCAGTACTTC.

The rearrangement joins TRBV7-9 to TRBJ1-2; D unresolved. CDR3 length: 12 residues. Trimming shortened V by 4 bases and J by 0 bases, and 3 bases separated the two germline ends. The germline V gene has CDR1 SEHNR and CDR2 FQNEAQ (reference sequence). CDR3 nucleotides: TGTGCCAGCAGCTATACTAACTATGGCTACACCTTC. This encodes CASSYTNYGYTF.

The chain is built from TRBV6-1 and TRBJ2-5; D might be TRBD2 (7 bases). This CDR3 contains 14 residues. From germline, CDR1 is MNHNS and CDR2 SASEGT. The V and J ends lost 1 base and 6 bases respectively, with 12 bases between them. The CDR3 DNA sequence: TGTGCCAGCAGTGAAGGGGGGGGCGGGAAGACCCAGTACTTC. Protein sequence: CASSEGGGGKTQYF.

This clone was recorded only once. The rearrangement uses TRBV7-8 and TRBJ2-3, with 7 positions matching TRBD2. V was clipped by 5 bases and J by 0 bases; unmatched bases: 20. This CDR3 has 20 residues. CDR1 is SGHVS, CDR2 FQNEAQ, per germline. This chain's CDR3 is CASSPSPTRSGATSTDTQYF. For the CDR3, the DNA is TGTGCCAGCAGCCCGAGTCCCACTCGCAGCGGGGCCACTAGCACAGATACGCAGTATTTT.

V is TRBV21-1 and J is TRBJ2-7. TRBV21-1 is annotated as a pseudogene. There are 16 residues in the CDR3. CDR3 in amino acids: CASSSTLLHVLDEQYF. The CDR3 DNA reads as TGTGCCAGCAGTAGTACGCTGCTACACGTGTTAGACGAGCAGTACTTC.

This chain links TRBV7-9 with TRBJ2-3; 15 bases align to TRBD2. Germline CDR1 is SEHNR and CDR2 is FQNEAQ (reference sequence). This CDR3 is built from 19 residues. V lost 5 bases to trimming and J lost 1 base; unmatched junction nucleotides: 10. In DNA, the CDR3 is TGTGCCAGCAGCCGGGGACTAGCGGGGGGAATCGTCGGCACAGATACGCAGTATTTT. This translates into CASSRGLAGGIVGTDTQYF.

The chain combines TRBV5-6 with TRBJ2-7, with a tentative D call TRBD1 (6 bases). Trimming took off 0 bases at V and 1 base at J, with 11 bases between the two ends. Germline values: CDR1 SGHDT, CDR2 YYEEEE. The CDR3 is made up of 15 amino acids. The CDR3 protein is CASSLVGTPSYEQYF. The CDR3 DNA reads as TGTGCCAGCAGCTTGGTTGGGACACCATCCTACGAGCAGTACTTC.

The J gene is TRBJ2-3, the V gene TRBV19; D may be TRBD1 or TRBD2 (5 bases each). V was shortened by 5 bases and J by 4 bases, with 13 bases between the two germline ends. The germline gives CDR1 LNHDA, CDR2 SQIVND (reference sequence). CDR3 length: 14 residues. CDR3 residues: CASSPSGTSDTQYF. CDR3 nucleotides: TGTGCCAGTAGTCCCTCGGGGACCTCAGATACGCAGTATTTT.

V and J are TRBV6-1 and TRBJ2-4, with D tentatively TRBD1 or TRBD2 (6 bases each). Between the trimmed V and J ends, which lost 1 base and 9 bases, there was a span of 16 bases. CDR1 and CDR2 (germline): MNHNS, SASEGT. The CDR3 has 15 amino acids. The CDR3 DNA is TGTGCCAGCAGTGAAGGGGACGGGGGCTGGGGCATTCAGTACTTC. Protein product: CASSEGDGGWGIQYF.

This clone was counted between two and nine times. The chain employs TRBV5-1 and TRBJ1-3; D remains unclear. The CDR3 consists of 18 residues. Trimming removed 3 bases at V and 4 bases at J, with 23 bases between. The germline gives CDR1 SGHRS, CDR2 YFSETQ. CDR3 sequence: CASSSLPGGLKKGNTIYF. DNA of the CDR3: TGCGCCAGCAGCTCCCTTCCGGGCGGGCTGAAGAAGGGAAACACCATATATTTT.

CDR3 nucleotides: TGTGCCAGCTCACCCTTGGACAGTTCCTGGGGTGGCTACACCTTC. Translated: CASSPLDSSWGGYTF. The V and J genes are TRBV18 and TRBJ1-2; D possibly corresponds to TRBD1 (6 bases). The CDR3 is 15 amino acids. Germline CDR1 KGHSH, CDR2 LQKENI. Trimming removed 3 bases at V and 7 bases at J, with 18 bases between.

This clone was picked up one time. J is TRBJ2-2 and V is TRBV23-1; D is perhaps TRBD1 (5 bases). TRBV23-1 is an ORF, and what it does is uncertain. The CDR3 contains 12 residues. V was pared by 8 bases and J by 3 bases, with 7 bases between. Here the CDR3 reads CASSRDTGELFF. In DNA, the CDR3 is TGCGCCAGCTCCAGGGACACCGGGGAGCTGTTTTTT.

The chain recombines TRBV30 with TRBJ1-1; D ambiguous. Germline assignment: CDR1 GTSNPN and CDR2 SVGIG (reference sequence). Trimming cost V 4 bases and J 4 bases, with 4 bases left between them. The CDR3 is 10 amino acids. CDR3 residues: CAWIRTEAFF. In DNA, the CDR3 is TGTGCCTGGATCCGCACTGAAGCTTTCTTT.

V and J are TRBV4-3 and TRBJ2-3; 10 bases match TRBD2. V lost 4 bases, J lost 1 base, and 11 bases stayed unmatched. The CDR3 spans 18 residues. From germline, CDR1 is LGHNA and CDR2 YSLEER. The CDR3 DNA sequence: TGCGCCAGCAGCCCCCTCCGGACTAGCGGTGGAGGCACAGATACGCAGTATTTT. Its translation: CASSPLRTSGGGTDTQYF.

The rearrangement joins TRBV10-3 to TRBJ2-3; D call uncertain. The germline CDR1 and CDR2 sequences are ENHRY and SYGVKD. V was shortened by 7 bases and J by 2 bases, with 13 bases between the two germline ends. The CDR3 covers 14 residues. For the CDR3, the DNA is TGTGCCATCAAAGGCCAGGCCCCCACAGATACGCAGTATTTT. Translated: CAIKGQAPTDTQYF.

The rearrangement uses TRBV25-1 and TRBJ2-3; D possibly corresponds to TRBD2 (6 bases). Trimming removed 3 bases from V and 7 bases from J, with 11 bases in between. Germline V gene lookup returns CDR1 MGHDK and CDR2 SYGVNS. This CDR3 region has 13 residues. DNA for the CDR3: TGTGCCAGCAGTGATGGGGGGAGGAATACGCAGTATTTT. Translating gives CASSDGGRNTQYF.

This clone was observed a single time. V gene TRBV27 combines with J gene TRBJ1-4; D is unclear. Trimming shortened V by 0 bases and J by 5 bases, and 16 bases separated the two germline ends. Germline loops: CDR1 MNHEY, CDR2 SMNVEV (reference sequence). CDR3 length: 17 amino acids. The CDR3 nucleotides read TGTGCCAGCAGTTTATCGTGGCGGTTCACTCCAAATGAAAAACTGTTTTTT. Translated, it gives CASSLSWRFTPNEKLFF.

The V gene is TRBV9, the J gene TRBJ2-7; D ambiguous. The CDR3 length is 13 residues. Trimming shortened V by 2 bases and J by 5 bases, and 11 bases separated the two germline ends. CDR1 is SGDLS, CDR2 YYNGEE, per germline. The CDR3 loop reads CASSVLGLNEQYF. In nucleotides, the CDR3 is TGTGCCAGCAGCGTGCTGGGGTTGAACGAGCAGTACTTC. Full variable domain (missing parts from reference TRBV9 and TRBJ2-7): DSGVTQTPKHLITATGQRVTLRCSPRSGDLSVYWYQQSLDQGLQFLIQYYNGEERAKGNILERFSAQQFPDLHSELNLSSLELGDSALYFCASSVLGLNEQYFGPGTRLTVT.

This clone was recorded only once. The chain employs TRBV4-2 and TRBJ1-1, with 10 bases aligning to TRBD1. Losses at the gene ends were 1 base for V and 5 bases for J; bases not matched to a gene: 4. The CDR3 has 15 residues. Germline CDR1 LGHNA, CDR2 YNFKEQ. The CDR3 nucleotides read TGTGCCAGCAGCCAAGTGGGACAGGGGAGTACTGAAGCTTTCTTT. Translated, it gives CASSQVGQGSTEAFF.

The chain has TRBV5-4 and TRBJ2-3; D unresolved. CDR3 length: 14 amino acids. Trimming shortened V by 4 bases and J by 2 bases, and 11 bases separated the two germline ends. CDR1 SGHNT and CDR2 YYREEE come from the germline V gene (reference sequence). This CDR3 is CASSIEVATDTQYF. The CDR3 DNA reads as TGTGCCAGCAGCATCGAAGTAGCCACAGATACGCAGTATTTT. The variable domain in full, with the rest retrieved from reference TRBV5-4 and TRBJ2-3, is ETGVTQSPTHLIKTRGQQVTLRCSSQSGHNTVSWYQQALGQGPQFIFQYYREEENGRGNFPPRFSGLQFPNYSSELNVNALELDDSALYLCASSIEVATDTQYFGPGTRLTVL.

The J gene is TRBJ2-7, the V gene TRBV7-8; D remains unclear. The V and J ends lost 1 base and 6 bases respectively, with 7 bases between them. This CDR3 has 12 residues. The V gene's germline CDR1 is SGHVS and CDR2 FQNEAQ. CDR3 sequence reads: CASSLVVREQYF. The CDR3 DNA reads as TGTGCCAGCAGCTTAGTGGTCCGCGAGCAGTACTTC.

This chain joins TRBV19 and TRBJ2-7; 9 bases map to TRBD2. The V and J ends lost 3 bases and 0 bases, in that order; junction bases with no gene match: 6. Germline V gene data show CDR1 as LNHDA and CDR2 as SQIVND (reference sequence). The CDR3 totals 16 residues. The CDR3: CASSMGNSGSSYEQYF. The DNA of the CDR3 is TGTGCCAGTAGTATGGGGAATAGCGGGAGCTCCTACGAGCAGTACTTC. The full variable domain, with the rest looked up from reference TRBV19 and TRBJ2-7, is DGGITQSPKYLFRKEGQNVTLSCEQNLNHDAMYWYRQDPGQGLRLIYYSQIVNDFQKGDIAEGYSVSREKKESFPLTVTSAQKNPTAFYLCASSMGNSGSSYEQYFGPGTRLTVT.

Concerning this clone itself: Mismatch with germline at one junction end may stem from a read error. V is TRBV4-3 and J is TRBJ1-2; 7 positions agree with TRBD1. The CDR3 consists of 15 residues. The germline gives CDR1 LGHNA, CDR2 YSLEER. CDR3 amino acids: CAGSQDGAGGYGYTF. CDR3 DNA: TGCGCCGGCAGCCAAGATGGGGCAGGGGGGTATGGCTACACCTTC.